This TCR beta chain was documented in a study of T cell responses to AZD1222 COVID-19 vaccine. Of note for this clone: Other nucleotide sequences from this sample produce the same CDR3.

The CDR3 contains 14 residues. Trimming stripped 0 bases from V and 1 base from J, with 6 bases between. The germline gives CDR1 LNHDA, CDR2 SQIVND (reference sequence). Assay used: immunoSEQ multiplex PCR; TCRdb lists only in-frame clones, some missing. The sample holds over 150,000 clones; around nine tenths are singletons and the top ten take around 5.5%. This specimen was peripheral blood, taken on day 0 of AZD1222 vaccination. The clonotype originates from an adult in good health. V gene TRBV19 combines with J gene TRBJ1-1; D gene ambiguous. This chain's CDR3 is CASSIERWNTEAFF. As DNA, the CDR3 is TGTGCCAGTAGTATAGAACGTTGGAACACTGAAGCTTTCTTT.